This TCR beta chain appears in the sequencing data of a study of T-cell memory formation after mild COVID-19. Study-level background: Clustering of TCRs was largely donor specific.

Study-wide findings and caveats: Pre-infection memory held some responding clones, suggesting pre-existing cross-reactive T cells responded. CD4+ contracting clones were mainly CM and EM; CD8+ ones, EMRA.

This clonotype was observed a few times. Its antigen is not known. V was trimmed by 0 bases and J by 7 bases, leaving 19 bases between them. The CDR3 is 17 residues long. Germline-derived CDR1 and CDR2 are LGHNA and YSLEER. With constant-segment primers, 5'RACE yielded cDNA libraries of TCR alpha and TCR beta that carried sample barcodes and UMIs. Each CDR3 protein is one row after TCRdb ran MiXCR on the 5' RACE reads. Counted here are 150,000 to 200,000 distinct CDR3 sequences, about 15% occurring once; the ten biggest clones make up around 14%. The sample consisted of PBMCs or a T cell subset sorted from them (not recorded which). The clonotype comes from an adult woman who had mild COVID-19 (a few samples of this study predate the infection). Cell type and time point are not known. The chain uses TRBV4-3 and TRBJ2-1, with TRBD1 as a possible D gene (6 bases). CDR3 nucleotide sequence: TGCGCCAGCAGCCAAGAAATGGGCCAGGGGCCTGGGAATGAGCAGTTCTTC. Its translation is CASSQEMGQGPGNEQFF.